These 28 T cell receptor beta chains share one sample of origin, sequenced in a study of blood T cell repertoires in COVID-19 (dated by TCRdb to the early 2020s). Receptor amplification or capture employed the immunoSEQ multiplex PCR assay. TCRdb re-hosts the immuneACCESS table, in-frame sequences only. Its copies lack some clones; in the studies checked, an unresolved V gene accounts for under half of them, and the cause for the rest is not known. The sample includes some 320,000 clones, with roughly nine tenths observed a single time. In total, the top ten clones hold 2% to 3% of the sample. Sequencing was done on a sample of PBMCs or T cells enriched from blood (not recorded which). These receptors were taken from a man aged 55 to 69 who had recovered from COVID-19.

The chain uses TRBV5-1 and TRBJ2-1; 8 nucleotides match TRBD2. The germline V gene has CDR1 SGHRS and CDR2 YFSETQ. This CDR3 has 19 amino acids. V trimming: 0 bases; J trimming: 8 bases; junction bases outside the gene matches: 19. CDR3 in DNA: TGCGCCAGCAGCTTGGCTTCAGGGCGCGGGAGGCTAGCCGTGGATGAGCAGTTCTTC. Translating gives CASSLASGRGRLAVDEQFF.

This chain links TRBV6-1 with TRBJ1-2, with D unresolved. Trimming pared 1 base from V and 2 bases from J, leaving 8 bases between. Germline CDR1 and CDR2: MNHNS and SASEGT. The CDR3 has 14 amino acids. The CDR3, as DNA: TGTGCCAGCAGTGAAGATGGCATCAACTATGGCTACACCTTC. This codes for CASSEDGINYGYTF.

The chain couples TRBV7-9 to TRBJ1-1; the match to TRBD1 covers 8 bases. V lost 5 bases to trimming and J lost 5 bases; unmatched junction nucleotides: 10. The germline CDR1 and CDR2 sequences are SEHNR and FQNEAQ (reference sequence). The CDR3 has 15 residues. For the CDR3, the DNA is TGTGCCAGCAGCCGAGTGACAGGGGTGAGGACTGAAGCTTTCTTT. This gives the protein CASSRVTGVRTEAFF.

The chain joins TRBV5-4 to TRBJ2-3; tentative D call: TRBD2 (5 bases). This CDR3 spans 14 amino acids. The V and J ends lost 4 bases and 0 bases respectively, with 9 bases between them. The germline V gene has CDR1 SGHNT and CDR2 YYREEE (reference sequence). CDR3 sequence reads: CASSVASSTDTQYF. CDR3 coding DNA: TGTGCCAGCAGCGTAGCGTCTAGCACAGATACGCAGTATTTT. The entire variable domain, with the rest obtained from reference TRBV5-4 and TRBJ2-3, is as follows: ETGVTQSPTHLIKTRGQQVTLRCSSQSGHNTVSWYQQALGQGPQFIFQYYREEENGRGNFPPRFSGLQFPNYSSELNVNALELDDSALYLCASSVASSTDTQYFGPGTRLTVL.

V and J are TRBV6-2 or TRBV6-3 and TRBJ2-7, with D tentatively TRBD2 (5 bases). The CDR3 runs 15 residues. CDR1 is MNHEY, CDR2 SVGEGT, per germline. The V end was cut by 4 bases, the J end by 5 bases, with 18 bases between. Here the CDR3 reads CASSSYTSGNHEQYF. The CDR3 nucleotides are TGTGCCAGCAGTTCCTATACTTCCGGGAATCACGAGCAGTACTTC.

This chain joins TRBV4-2 and TRBJ1-2; TRBD1 aligns across 11 bases. The CDR3 is 16 amino acids. Germline lookup yields CDR1 LGHNA and CDR2 YNFKEQ. V lost 0 bases to trimming and J lost 7 bases; unmatched junction nucleotides: 7. The CDR3, as DNA: TGTGCCAGCAGCCAAGATCAGGGACAGGGGGTTTCTGGCTACACCTTC. Translated: CASSQDQGQGVSGYTF.

The J gene is TRBJ2-1, the V gene TRBV7-9; 13 bases are a match to TRBD2. This CDR3 is built from 15 residues. Germline V lookup: CDR1 SEHNR, CDR2 FQNEAQ (reference sequence). V lost 3 bases, J lost 6 bases, and 2 bases stayed unmatched. For the CDR3, the DNA is TGTGCCAGCAGCTTTACTAGCGGGAGGGGCAATGAGCAGTTCTTC. Its protein is CASSFTSGRGNEQFF.

This clone was picked up one time. The chain combines TRBV5-8 with TRBJ1-1; D is unclear. Germline CDR1 SGHTS, CDR2 YDEGEE. Deletions cut 2 bases from V and 2 bases from J, with 13 bases between. The CDR3 contains 15 residues. The CDR3 DNA reads as TGTGCCAGCAGCTTAAGGAGGTTAAGTAACACTGAAGCTTTCTTT. Encoded protein: CASSLRRLSNTEAFF.

The genes are TRBV19 and TRBJ2-6; D may be TRBD1 (6 bases). Germline assignment: CDR1 LNHDA and CDR2 SQIVND (reference sequence). Trimming left V 6 bases short and J 1 base short, with 19 bases between. The CDR3 consists of 18 residues. Here the CDR3 reads CASRPGVLVLSGANVLTF. CDR3 DNA: TGTGCCAGTAGACCAGGGGTGCTAGTCCTTTCTGGGGCCAACGTCCTGACTTTC.

The chain couples TRBV19 to TRBJ2-3; the D is unclear. V was pared by 6 bases and J by 1 base, with 8 bases between. CDR3 length: 13 residues. Germline V gives CDR1 LNHDA, CDR2 SQIVND (reference sequence). The CDR3 nucleotides read TGTGCCAGTAGGTGGGCTGGCACAGATACGCAGTATTTT. As protein: CASRWAGTDTQYF.

The rearrangement links TRBV10-2 to TRBJ1-6; 7 nucleotides agree with TRBD1. Germline trimming cut 11 bases from V and 1 base from J; bases unmatched to any gene: 11. CDR3 length: 16 amino acids. CDR1 is WSHSY, CDR2 SAAADI, per germline. CDR3 DNA: TGCGCCCCGGGACAGACCCCCGGATCCTATAATTCACCCCTCCACTTT. Its protein product is CAPGQTPGSYNSPLHF.

The V call is TRBV6-6, the J call TRBJ2-7, with 10 bases aligning to TRBD1. CDR1 MNHNY and CDR2 SVGAGI come from the germline V gene (reference sequence). This CDR3 is built from 15 residues. V trimming: 7 bases; J trimming: 6 bases; junction bases outside the gene matches: 12. CDR3 sequence (DNA): TGTGCCAGCACCGGGGGACAGGGGACCCTACGCGAGCAGTACTTC. Translated, it gives CASTGGQGTLREQYF.

For the CDR3, the DNA is TGTGCCAGCAGCCAGGCAGGGTTCGGGGAGCTGTTTTTT. Amino acid sequence: CASSQAGFGELFF. The chain is built from TRBV14 and TRBJ2-2; possibly TRBD1 for D (5 bases). Germline V gene sequence: CDR1 SGHDN, CDR2 FVKESK. The CDR3 is 13 amino acids. Trimming stripped 3 bases from V and 7 bases from J, with 9 bases between.

The chain carries TRBV7-6 and TRBJ1-5; 9 nucleotides line up with TRBD1. Germline lookup yields CDR1 SGHVS and CDR2 FNYEAQ. This CDR3 has 14 amino acids. V shed 5 bases and J 7 bases; nucleotides not matched to a gene: 6. The CDR3 reads CASSRDRVGQPQHF. The CDR3 DNA is TGTGCCAGCAGCCGGGACAGGGTGGGGCAGCCCCAGCATTTT.

The chain's CDR3 is CASSLRDIGADTQYF. CDR3 bases: TGTGCCAGCAGCTTAAGAGATATCGGGGCAGATACGCAGTATTTT. The chain combines TRBV7-2 with TRBJ2-3; maybe TRBD2 (5 bases). This CDR3 comprises 15 residues. The V gene's germline CDR1 is SGHTA and CDR2 FQGNSA. The V and J ends lost 2 bases and 4 bases respectively, with 13 bases between them.

The rearrangement links TRBV28 to TRBJ2-7; a weak D match, TRBD1 (5 bases). The CDR3 covers 14 residues. The germline CDR1 and CDR2 sequences are MDHEN and SYDVKM. Trimming cost V 7 bases and J 1 base, with 14 bases left between them. CDR3 loop: CASTLDSSSYEQYF. DNA for the CDR3: TGTGCCAGCACCCTCGACAGTTCATCCTACGAGCAGTACTTC.

The chain has TRBV7-3 and TRBJ1-1; 7 bases agree with TRBD1. The V segment lost 1 base and the J segment 0 bases; nucleotides outside the gene matches: 2. CDR1 and CDR2 (germline): SGHTA, FQGTGA. The CDR3 loop spans 15 amino acids. In DNA form, the CDR3 reads TGTGCCAGCAGCTTAATGGGACAGTTGAACACTGAAGCTTTCTTT. The encoded protein is CASSLMGQLNTEAFF.

For this clone: Germline is not matched at one junction end, which may reflect a read error. The J gene is TRBJ2-5, the V gene TRBV7-7; D gene unclear. This CDR3 region has 14 residues. Germline V gene data show CDR1 as SSHAT and CDR2 as FNYEAQ (reference sequence). This CDR3 is CASSTQMGEETQYF. The CDR3 coding sequence is TGTGCTAGCAGCACACAGATGGGTGAGGAGACCCAGTACTTC.

The chain employs TRBV15 and TRBJ1-5; D gene ambiguous. Trimming took 4 bases from V and 5 from J, leaving 6 bases between them. This CDR3 contains 12 residues. CDR1 LNHNV and CDR2 YYDKDF come from the germline V gene (reference sequence). This CDR3 is CATSKRDQPQHF. The DNA for the CDR3 is TGTGCCACCAGCAAGAGGGATCAGCCCCAGCATTTT.

The chain carries TRBV19 and TRBJ2-2; TRBD2 matches at 10 bases. The germline V gene encodes CDR1 LNHDA and CDR2 SQIVND (reference sequence). With V trimmed by 6 bases and J by 1 base, 8 bases remained unmatched. The CDR3 length is 17 residues. The CDR3 DNA reads TGTGCCAGTAGCTACGGGGCTAGCGGGGGGAACACCGGGGAGCTGTTTTTT. Translated, it gives CASSYGASGGNTGELFF.

This clone has just one count. This chain links TRBV5-1 with TRBJ1-6; TRBD1 agrees at 9 bases. CDR1 SGHRS and CDR2 YFSETQ come from the germline V gene. V dropped 2 bases and J dropped 10; count of bases not matched to a gene: 4. The CDR3 consists of 14 residues. CDR3 sequence (DNA): TGCGCCAGCAGCTTTTGGACAGGGGCATCACCCCTCCACTTT. Translating it yields CASSFWTGASPLHF.

This clone has just one count. This chain uses TRBV3-1 (or the pseudogene TRBV3-2) with TRBJ1-5; D gene uncertain. Trimming removed 1 base at V and 0 bases at J, with 4 bases between. The CDR3 totals 14 residues. Germline lookup yields CDR1 LGHDT and CDR2 YNNKEL (reference sequence). This CDR3 reads CASSQGHSNQPQHF. The CDR3 nucleotides read TGTGCCAGCAGCCAAGGACATAGCAATCAGCCCCAGCATTTT.

CDR3 region: CASSEGGQGGRRGYTF. DNA of the CDR3: TGTGCCAGCAGTGAAGGAGGACAGGGAGGGCGGCGTGGCTACACCTTC. The V gene is TRBV2, the J gene TRBJ1-2; TRBD1 aligns across 8 bases. Trimming removed 1 base from V and 7 bases from J; junction bases left unmatched: 11. The CDR3 consists of 16 residues. The germline CDR1 and CDR2 sequences are SNHLY and FYNNEI.

The V and J genes are TRBV7-6 and TRBJ2-2; 9 nucleotides line up with TRBD1. The CDR3 length is 15 residues. With 5 bases clipped from V and 3 bases from J, the junction kept 4 bases outside the gene matches. Germline V lookup: CDR1 SGHVS, CDR2 FNYEAQ. Here the CDR3 DNA reads TGTGCCAGCAGCAAGGACAGGGGATACACCGGGGAGCTGTTTTTT. It translates to CASSKDRGYTGELFF.

The chain uses TRBV6-4 and TRBJ1-2, with no clear D. Deletions cut 3 bases from V and 8 bases from J, with 13 bases between. The CDR3 length is 13 residues. Per germline, CDR1 MRHNA and CDR2 SNTAGT. Here the CDR3 reads CASSETTSGGYTF. DNA for the CDR3: TGTGCCAGCAGTGAGACAACAAGTGGGGGCTACACCTTC.

The rearrangement joins TRBV4-2 to TRBJ2-3; 12 nucleotides align to TRBD2. CDR1 and CDR2 (germline): LGHNA, YNFKEQ. The ends lost 0 bases at V and 0 bases at J; junction bases unmatched: 1. This CDR3 is 17 amino acids long. The CDR3 protein is CASSQDLAGGSTDTQYF. CDR3 DNA: TGTGCCAGCAGCCAAGATCTAGCGGGGGGGAGCACAGATACGCAGTATTTT.

The chain recombines TRBV5-1 with TRBJ1-6; 10 bases fit TRBD1. This CDR3 comprises 14 residues. The germline CDR1 and CDR2 sequences are SGHRS and YFSETQ. The J segment lost 7 bases and the V segment lost 4 bases, leaving 2 bases of the junction unmatched. The CDR3 nucleotides are TGCGCCAGCAGCAAGGGACAGGGGAATTCACCCCTCCACTTT. This gives the protein CASSKGQGNSPLHF.

This chain links TRBV7-9 with TRBJ1-6; 7 nucleotides line up with TRBD1. V shed 6 bases and J 5 bases; nucleotides not matched to a gene: 10. Germline V gene lookup returns CDR1 SEHNR and CDR2 FQNEAQ (reference sequence). The CDR3 loop spans 16 amino acids. The CDR3 here is CASSFYRQGNNSPLHF. In nucleotides, the CDR3 is TGTGCCAGCAGTTTTTATCGACAGGGAAATAATTCACCCCTCCACTTT.